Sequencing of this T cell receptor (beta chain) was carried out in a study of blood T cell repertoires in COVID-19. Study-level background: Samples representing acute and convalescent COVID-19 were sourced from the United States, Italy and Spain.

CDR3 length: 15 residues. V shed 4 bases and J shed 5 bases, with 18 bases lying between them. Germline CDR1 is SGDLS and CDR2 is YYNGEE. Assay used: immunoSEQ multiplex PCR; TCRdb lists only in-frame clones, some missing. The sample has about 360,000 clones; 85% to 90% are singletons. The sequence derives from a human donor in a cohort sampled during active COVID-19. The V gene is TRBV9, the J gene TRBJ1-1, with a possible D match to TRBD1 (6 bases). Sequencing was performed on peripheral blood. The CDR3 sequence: CASSPRGTSGTEAFF. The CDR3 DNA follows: TGTGCCAGCAGCCCCAGAGGGACATCTGGGACTGAAGCTTTCTTT.